A selection of T cell receptor beta chains follows, all from one sample in a study of blood T cell repertoires in COVID-19. The table came from immunoSEQ multiplex PCR; TCRdb's copy has only in-frame clones and leaves some out. Of a few hundred thousand clones in the sample, over 75% were seen once. Sequenced: peripheral blood. The receptors here all came from a human donor with COVID-19, enrolled during active disease. The donor label of this sample is uncertain. The CDR3 runs from the conserved cysteine through the conserved F or W.

j_call: TRBJ2-1
v_call: TRBV5-5
cdr3_aa: CASSTSGTTNEQFF

j_call: TRBJ1-3
v_call: TRBV5-6
cdr3_aa: CASSLDRGTRGNTIYF

j_call: TRBJ2-6
v_call: TRBV27
cdr3_aa: CATLQRSQFSGANVLTF

j_call: TRBJ2-7
v_call: TRBV9
cdr3_aa: CASSVGTSGSYEQYF

j_call: TRBJ1-5
v_call: TRBV6-6
cdr3_aa: CASSYRRWGQPQHF

j_call: TRBJ1-5
v_call: TRBV2
cdr3_aa: CASSGQGRQPQHF

j_call: TRBJ2-2
v_call: TRBV11-3
cdr3_aa: CASSKAGFYTNTGELFF

j_call: TRBJ1-2
v_call: TRBV6-1
cdr3_aa: CASSETQNYGYTF

j_call: TRBJ2-1
v_call: TRBV5-6
cdr3_aa: CASSLLITVGQNNEQFF

j_call: TRBJ2-1
v_call: TRBV3-1/TRBV3-2
cdr3_aa: CASSTLGERVTQNEQFF

j_call: TRBJ1-1
v_call: TRBV11-2
cdr3_aa: CASSYSDTEAFF

j_call: TRBJ1-2
v_call: TRBV10-3
cdr3_aa: CAISESPQGTSYTF

j_call: TRBJ2-3
v_call: TRBV5-1
cdr3_aa: CASSTDPTSGTSTDTQYF

j_call: TRBJ1-2
v_call: TRBV11-2
cdr3_aa: CASSLASRDYGYTF

j_call: TRBJ1-1
v_call: TRBV20-1
cdr3_aa: CSAVKNTEAFF

j_call: TRBJ2-5
v_call: TRBV7-9
cdr3_aa: CASSLGPAELQETQYF

j_call: TRBJ1-1
v_call: TRBV18
cdr3_aa: CASSPASGERTEAFF

j_call: TRBJ1-2
v_call: TRBV7-8
cdr3_aa: CASSLAPIARGPYGYTF

j_call: TRBJ2-1
v_call: TRBV20-1
cdr3_aa: CSASSGRGYNEQFF

j_call: TRBJ2-1
v_call: TRBV10-1
cdr3_aa: CASSDERISYNEQFF

j_call: TRBJ1-1
v_call: TRBV6-5
cdr3_aa: CASSYSWGDTEAFF

j_call: TRBJ2-2
v_call: TRBV5-4
cdr3_aa: CASSSGGRVNTGELFF

j_call: TRBJ1-2
v_call: TRBV5-1
cdr3_aa: CASSFGQKDYGYTF

j_call: TRBJ2-3
v_call: TRBV7-2
cdr3_aa: CASSLGGRSTDTQYF

j_call: TRBJ1-1
v_call: TRBV3-1/TRBV3-2
cdr3_aa: CASSQGGTGPLGAFF

j_call: TRBJ1-5
v_call: TRBV7-2
cdr3_aa: CASSATGTGDQPQHF

j_call: TRBJ2-7
v_call: TRBV3-1/TRBV3-2
cdr3_aa: CASSQPSGEQYF

j_call: TRBJ2-7
v_call: TRBV11-3
cdr3_aa: CASSLSGQAAYEQYF

j_call: TRBJ1-1
v_call: TRBV7-9
cdr3_aa: CASSLAAAGGYTEAFF

j_call: TRBJ2-1
v_call: TRBV5-4
cdr3_aa: CASSFRTGVNEQFF

j_call: TRBJ2-1
v_call: TRBV27
cdr3_aa: CASTSDFNEQFF

j_call: TRBJ2-3
v_call: TRBV27
cdr3_aa: CASSLLAGVGTDTQYF

j_call: TRBJ1-1
v_call: TRBV29-1
cdr3_aa: CSVDSGFGYTEAFF

j_call: TRBJ2-1
v_call: TRBV27
cdr3_aa: CASSSRGLYNEQFF

j_call: TRBJ1-2
v_call: TRBV15
cdr3_aa: CATSRPTGGFYGYTF

j_call: TRBJ1-1
v_call: TRBV28
cdr3_aa: CASSLQGPGGTEAFF

j_call: TRBJ1-1
v_call: TRBV27
cdr3_aa: CASSLSGGQGLLNTEAFF

j_call: TRBJ1-2
v_call: TRBV7-2
cdr3_aa: CASSLTGGPNYGYTF

j_call: TRBJ1-4
v_call: TRBV24-1
cdr3_aa: CATRQTGTEKLFF

j_call: TRBJ1-1
v_call: TRBV6-6
cdr3_aa: CASSYSQVRGTEAFF

j_call: TRBJ1-4
v_call: TRBV19
cdr3_aa: CASRDFSGETNEKLFF

j_call: TRBJ1-2
v_call: TRBV9
cdr3_aa: CASSVGMVYGYGYTF

j_call: TRBJ2-1
v_call: TRBV7-9
cdr3_aa: CASSLKPRGSRYNEQFF

j_call: TRBJ2-7
v_call: TRBV4-1
cdr3_aa: CASSPAERGSYEQYF

j_call: TRBJ1-1
v_call: TRBV29-1
cdr3_aa: CSVAGALNTEAFF

j_call: TRBJ2-3
v_call: TRBV28
cdr3_aa: CASSFISGTDTQYF

j_call: TRBJ1-1
v_call: TRBV27
cdr3_aa: CASKDTGYTEAFF

j_call: TRBJ2-5
v_call: TRBV6-1
cdr3_aa: CASSEIPGQGSSHQYF

j_call: TRBJ1-1
v_call: TRBV10-1
cdr3_aa: CASSERRDRRTEAFF

j_call: TRBJ2-2
v_call: TRBV19
cdr3_aa: CASRTGLDNTGELFF

j_call: TRBJ2-7
v_call: TRBV6-5
cdr3_aa: CASSSLPGQPYEQYF

j_call: TRBJ2-1
v_call: TRBV27
cdr3_aa: CASSFTGVYNEQFF

j_call: TRBJ1-2
v_call: TRBV5-6
cdr3_aa: CASSPKGADGYTF

j_call: TRBJ2-2
v_call: TRBV21-1
cdr3_aa: CASSTDRGLARNTGELFF